This note documents a single TCR beta chain sequence. Its antigen is still unknown. Germline values: CDR1 SGHRS, CDR2 YFSETQ. J gave up 12 bases and V 4 bases, and 5 bases lay outside the gene matches. The length of the CDR3 is 11 residues. These data belong to a study of post-analysis software for immune sequencing data. Across the whole study: Disease courses included relapsing-remitting, secondary progressive and progressive-relapsing multiple sclerosis. General study findings and limits: Multiple sclerosis patients had significantly lower normalized Chao1 diversity than controls. Analysis by F measure revealed that same-batch samples clustered strongly together. A handful of TRBV segments were significantly more frequent in patients than in controls. TRBV5-6, TRBV5-1 and TRBV20-1 were among these segments.

Unique molecular identifiers had been added to the TCR beta cDNA libraries. A few hundred thousand cDNA molecules were obtained from roughly 1 to 10 million T cells. TCRdb used MiXCR to reprocess the PCR reads, holding one entry per CDR3 protein. The data hold some 240,000 distinct CDR3 sequences, with about 38% observed a single time. Specimen: blood. The chain joins TRBV5-1 to TRBJ2-5; 8 nucleotides align to TRBD1. The clonotype comes from a girl aged 5-17 years with multiple sclerosis. The CDR3 is CASSQDREEYF. The CDR3 coding sequence is TGCGCCAGCAGCCAGGACAGGGAGGAGTACTTC.